A single sample is the source of the 28 T cell receptor beta chains below, sequenced in a study of spatial heterogeneity in lung cancer. Study findings and constraints: Tumor mutation counts were tracked by expanded intratumoral alpha and beta TCR counts.

Their antigens remain unidentified. TCRdb recomputed calls from the 5' RACE reads with MiXCR, one row per CDR3 protein. The table shows under 12,000 distinct CDR3 sequences, with about 5.5% occurring only once. Regarding time point: sample taken at primary tumor resection. This sample comprised lung tumor tissue, obtained at surgery. These receptors were collected from a male donor with early-stage non-small cell lung cancer.

The table lists this clonotype with many counts. The size of this beta chain means little, since it is a stray read in a library made for alpha chains. This chain uses TRBV27 with TRBJ2-7, with 9 bases matching TRBD1. The CDR3 has 14 residues. Germline V lookup: CDR1 MNHEY, CDR2 SMNVEV (reference sequence). J lost 5 bases, V lost 6 bases, and 8 bases had no gene match. The CDR3 DNA is TGTGCCAGCAGCCTGGGGACAGGGAAAGACGAGCAGTACTTC. Residues: CASSLGTGKDEQYF.

This clonotype was seen ten or more times. This beta chain slipped into a library made for alpha chains as a stray read, so its size is not meaningful. V is TRBV7-9 and J is TRBJ2-1; no firm D call. V lost 2 bases and J 14 bases, leaving 10 bases between the germline ends. From germline, CDR1 is SEHNR and CDR2 FQNEAQ (reference sequence). The length of the CDR3 is 11 residues. CDR3: CASSLTGKEFF. DNA for the CDR3: TGTGCCAGCAGCTTAACCGGAAAGGAGTTCTTC.

Remarks on this clonotype: This beta chain slipped into a library made for alpha chains as a stray read, so its size is not meaningful. The rearrangement joins TRBV7-2 to TRBJ2-3; the D is unclear. From germline, CDR1 is SGHTA and CDR2 FQGNSA. V was pared by 5 bases and J by 5 bases, with 11 bases between. The CDR3 is 13 residues long. CDR3 in DNA: TGTGCCAGCAGCCCAGCCCTCAGAGATACGCAGTATTTT. Translated, it gives CASSPALRDTQYF.

This clonotype is medium-sized in the sample. The size of this beta chain means little, since it is a stray read in a library made for alpha chains. The chain links TRBV25-1 to TRBJ1-1; no reliable D call. V shed 6 bases and J shed 7 bases, with 18 bases lying between them. The CDR3 is made up of 14 amino acids. CDR1 and CDR2 (germline): MGHDK, SYGVNS. This CDR3 reads CASSVKGPPDEAFF. The CDR3 DNA sequence: TGTGCCAGCAGCGTTAAAGGGCCGCCGGATGAAGCTTTCTTT.

This clonotype has ten or more counts. The library was built for alpha chains, so this beta chain is an off-target read and its size means little. This sequence joins TRBV6-5 and TRBJ2-2; D remains unclear. The germline CDR1 and CDR2 sequences are MNHEY and SVGAGI. CDR3 size: 12 residues. V was shortened by 2 bases and J by 7 bases, with 5 bases between the two germline ends. The CDR3 nucleotides read TGTGCCAGCAGTTACCTGGGCGGGGAGCTGTTTTTT. It specifies CASSYLGGELFF.

This clonotype was counted many times. This beta chain lies outside the target of a library built for alpha chains; its clone size means little. The chain combines TRBV13 with TRBJ1-3; weak D call: TRBD1 (5 bases). Trimming stripped 5 bases from V and 0 bases from J, with 14 bases between. Germline V gene lookup returns CDR1 PRHDT and CDR2 FYEKMQ (reference sequence). The CDR3 totals 16 residues. The CDR3 loop reads CASSRPDSSSGNTIYF. CDR3 nucleotide sequence: TGTGCCAGCAGCAGACCCGACAGCTCCTCTGGAAACACCATATATTTT.

By share of the sample, this clonotype is large. Since the library was made to target alpha chains, this beta chain is a stray read and its abundance is not meaningful. The gene calls are TRBV6-2 or TRBV6-3 and TRBJ1-4; D unresolved. Per the germline V gene, CDR1 is MNHEY and CDR2 is SVGEGT. Trimming shortened V by 4 bases and J by 5 bases, and 8 bases separated the two germline ends. The CDR3 has 13 amino acids. The CDR3 sequence is CASSFVTNEKLFF. DNA of the CDR3: TGTGCCAGCAGTTTCGTCACCAATGAAAAACTGTTTTTT.

This clonotype showed up many times. This beta chain is off target for a library built for alpha chains, so its abundance means little. The chain has TRBV6-4 and TRBJ2-1; 10 positions agree with TRBD2. Germline CDR1 MRHNA, CDR2 SNTAGT. Trimming removed 0 bases from V and 9 bases from J; junction bases left unmatched: 5. This CDR3 spans 15 amino acids. CDR3 sequence reads: CASSDSRSGRAEQFF. The CDR3 bases are TGTGCCAGCAGTGACTCAAGAAGCGGGAGGGCTGAGCAGTTCTTC.

This clonotype was detected a few times. This beta chain lies outside the target of a library built for alpha chains; its clone size means little. The chain is built from TRBV9 and TRBJ2-7; 7 positions agree with TRBD1. CDR1 is SGDLS, CDR2 YYNGEE, per germline. Trimming removed 3 bases from V and 0 bases from J; junction bases left unmatched: 12. CDR3 length: 17 amino acids. The CDR3 protein is CASSAAPGQAYSYEQYF. DNA for the CDR3: TGTGCCAGCAGCGCAGCGCCAGGACAGGCCTACTCCTACGAGCAGTACTTC.

This clonotype was picked up many times. In a library made to pick up alpha chains, this beta chain is a stray read with a size that means little. The V and J genes are TRBV29-1 and TRBJ2-3; no clear D. Germline loops: CDR1 SQVTM, CDR2 ANQGSEA. The CDR3 runs 13 residues. Trimming took 5 bases from V and 0 from J, leaving 9 bases between them. The CDR3 bases are TGCAGCGTTTCCCCGATGAGCACAGATACGCAGTATTTT. It codes for CSVSPMSTDTQYF.

Judged by abundance, this clonotype is medium-sized (0.01 to 0.1%). This beta chain is a stray sequence in a library constructed for alpha chains; its clone size is not meaningful. The chain employs TRBV20-1 and TRBJ2-1; D gene unclear. The V gene lost 0 bases and the J gene lost 4 bases, with 10 bases spanning the gap. The CDR3 contains 14 residues. Looked up from germline, CDR1 is DFQATT and CDR2 is SNEGSKA (reference sequence). The CDR3 here is CSARDQRNYNEQFF. The CDR3 DNA sequence: TGCAGTGCTAGAGATCAACGGAATTACAATGAGCAGTTCTTC.

A remark on this clonotype: Since the library was made to target alpha chains, this beta chain is a stray read and its abundance is not meaningful. The rearrangement joins TRBV7-2 to TRBJ1-3, with 8 positions matching TRBD1. With 6 bases clipped from V and 0 bases from J, the junction kept 4 bases outside the gene matches. The CDR3 has 15 amino acids. Germline CDR1 reads SGHTA; CDR2 reads FQGNSA. CDR3 sequence reads: CASSSDRGSGNTIYF. The CDR3 region has the DNA TGTGCCAGCAGTTCCGACAGGGGCTCTGGAAACACCATATATTTT.

At least ten counts were recorded for this clonotype. This beta chain appears as a stray read in a library generated for alpha chains; its size is not informative. V gene TRBV5-6 combines with J gene TRBJ2-5, with a possible D match to TRBD2 (5 bases). Germline assignment: CDR1 SGHDT and CDR2 YYEEEE. Trimming cost V 1 base and J 2 bases, with 12 bases left between them. This CDR3 spans 15 amino acids. The CDR3 region has the DNA TGTGCCAGCAGCTTGTTCCGTGGACTTCAAGAGACCCAGTACTTC. Amino acid sequence: CASSLFRGLQETQYF.

This clonotype is labeled medium-sized (0.01 to 0.1%). As an off-target read in a library built for alpha chains, this beta chain has a frequency of little significance. The rearrangement uses TRBV10-3 and TRBJ2-2, with D possibly being TRBD2 (6 bases). V was shortened by 0 bases and J by 1 base, with 9 bases between the two germline ends. Germline CDR1 reads ENHRY; CDR2 reads SYGVKD. The CDR3 covers 16 residues. The CDR3 region is CAISESPGLNTGELFF. In DNA form, the CDR3 reads TGTGCCATCAGTGAGTCCCCGGGACTGAACACCGGGGAGCTGTTTTTT.

In its sample, this clonotype was seen a few times. Since it is a stray read in a library aimed at alpha chains, this beta chain has a size that is not meaningful. The chain carries TRBV11-1 and TRBJ1-1; a possible D gene is TRBD1 (6 bases). The V and J ends lost 2 bases and 5 bases respectively, with 12 bases between them. This CDR3 is built from 14 residues. Per germline, CDR1 SGHAT and CDR2 FQDESV (reference sequence). The CDR3 here is CASSLWGAETEAFF. CDR3 sequence (DNA): TGTGCCAGCAGCTTATGGGGGGCAGAGACTGAAGCTTTCTTT.

This clonotype was seen repeatedly, ten times or more. A library prepared for alpha chains yielded this beta chain as an off-target read; its size is of little meaning. The V gene is TRBV27, the J gene TRBJ2-7, with D possibly being TRBD2 (5 bases). Germline loops: CDR1 MNHEY, CDR2 SMNVEV (reference sequence). Trimming removed 3 bases at V and 2 bases at J, with 11 bases between. There are 14 residues in the CDR3. DNA of the CDR3: TGTGCCAGCAGTTTGCGGGTCGGGACCTACGAGCAGTACTTC. Its translation is CASSLRVGTYEQYF.

Relative to its sample, this clonotype is medium-sized. This beta chain is off target for a library built for alpha chains, so its abundance means little. This rearrangement joins TRBV29-1 to TRBJ2-1, with 10 bases aligning to TRBD1. V shed 5 bases, J shed 4 bases, and the junction held 8 bases outside the gene matches. The CDR3 has 15 residues. Germline CDR1 is SQVTM and CDR2 is ANQGSEA. DNA for the CDR3: TGCAGCGTTTGGGGGGGACAGGGGCTATACAATGAGCAGTTCTTC. Its translation: CSVWGGQGLYNEQFF.

Notes on this clonotype: One end of the junction does not line up with germline, which may come from a read error. Found in a library prepared for alpha chains, this beta chain is an off-target read, and its abundance has little meaning. The CDR3 DNA sequence: TGTGCCAGCAGTTTAGAACCCAATGAGCAGTTCTTC. Amino acid sequence: CASSLEPNEQFF. The V gene is TRBV7-9, the J gene TRBJ2-1; no clear D gene. CDR1 and CDR2 from the germline V gene are SEHNR and FQNEAQ (reference sequence). The CDR3 contains 12 residues.

This clonotype was seen ten or more times. In a library made to pick up alpha chains, this beta chain is a stray read with a size that means little. The chain recombines TRBV28 with TRBJ2-3, with unresolved D. Germline V gene data show CDR1 as MDHEN and CDR2 as SYDVKM. The V and J ends lost 7 bases and 1 base respectively, with 15 bases between them. The CDR3 runs 15 residues. The CDR3 DNA sequence: TGTGCCAGCACCCTCGGGCTGGGTGGCACAGATACGCAGTATTTT. It encodes CASTLGLGGTDTQYF.

This clonotype is termed medium-sized. This beta chain came through as a stray read in a library set up for alpha chains, and its size says little. This chain uses TRBV19 with TRBJ2-2; TRBD2 matches 10 bases. Germline assignment: CDR1 LNHDA and CDR2 SQIVND (reference sequence). The CDR3 runs to 15 residues. Losses at the gene ends were 4 bases for V and 4 bases for J; bases not matched to a gene: 3. Here the CDR3 reads CASSTGTSVTGELFF. Here the CDR3 DNA reads TGTGCCAGTAGTACCGGGACTAGCGTCACCGGGGAGCTGTTTTTT.

In this sample, this clonotype turned up many times. With the library built for alpha chains, this beta chain is off target and its frequency is not meaningful. The genes are TRBV20-1 and TRBJ2-1; TRBD2 agrees at 15 bases. V lost 2 bases to trimming and J lost 8 bases; unmatched junction nucleotides: 7. The CDR3 is 16 residues long. Germline V lookup: CDR1 DFQATT, CDR2 SNEGSKA (reference sequence). The DNA for the CDR3 is TGCAGTGCTAGACCGGGGACTAGCGGGAGGAGGCATGAGCAGTTCTTC. Translation gives CSARPGTSGRRHEQFF.

This clonotype was observed at least ten times. In a library made to pick up alpha chains, this beta chain is a stray read with a size that means little. V is TRBV28 and J is TRBJ2-5, with D tentatively TRBD1 (6 bases). There are 14 residues in the CDR3. Trimming left V 6 bases short and J 3 bases short, with 14 bases between. From germline, CDR1 is MDHEN and CDR2 SYDVKM. The CDR3 protein is CASRLPGQKETQYF. The CDR3 DNA is TGTGCCAGCAGGCTACCCGGACAGAAAGAGACCCAGTACTTC.

By share, this clonotype counts as medium-sized. The library was prepared for alpha chains; this beta chain is a stray read, so its frequency means little. This chain connects TRBV24-1 to TRBJ2-2; tentative D call: TRBD1 (6 bases). Looked up from germline, CDR1 is KGHDR and CDR2 is SFDVKD. The CDR3 contains 12 residues. Trimming pared 9 bases from V and 7 bases from J, leaving 11 bases between. The DNA of the CDR3 is TGTGCCACCTCCAAACAGGGCGGGGAGCTGTTTTTT. This codes for CATSKQGGELFF.

In its sample, this clonotype is medium-sized. With the library built for alpha chains, this beta chain is off target and its frequency is not meaningful. The chain is built from TRBV2 and TRBJ2-7; D might be TRBD1 (5 bases). The germline V gene encodes CDR1 SNHLY and CDR2 FYNNEI. The V gene lost 11 bases and the J gene lost 4 bases, with 18 bases spanning the gap. The CDR3 covers 13 residues. CDR3 nucleotide sequence: TGTGCCTCATCCCAAGGGGCGAGATACGAGCAGTACTTC. It encodes CASSQGARYEQYF.

Ten or more counts support this clonotype. The size of this beta chain means little, since it is a stray read in a library made for alpha chains. The V call is TRBV5-1, the J call TRBJ2-3; 12 positions agree with TRBD2. CDR1 is SGHRS, CDR2 YFSETQ, per germline. The CDR3 length is 15 residues. The V and J ends lost 1 base and 5 bases, in that order; junction bases with no gene match: 2. CDR3 amino acids: CASSLPGLAGDTQYF. The CDR3 DNA reads as TGCGCCAGCAGCTTGCCGGGACTAGCGGGAGATACGCAGTATTTT.

In this sample, this clonotype is medium-sized. This beta chain is an unintended read in a library built for alpha chains; its size means little. CDR3 protein: CASSSGPYNEQFF. CDR3 nucleotides: TGTGCCAGCAGCTCAGGCCCTTACAATGAGCAGTTCTTC. The chain employs TRBV11-2 and TRBJ2-1; unclear D gene. The CDR3 extends over 13 amino acids. V was pared by 4 bases and J by 4 bases, with 8 bases between. Germline values: CDR1 SGHAT, CDR2 FQNNGV.

Ten or more counts support this clonotype. Because this beta chain is a stray read in a library intended to capture alpha chains, its abundance should not be given much weight. J is TRBJ1-2 and V is TRBV5-4, with D possibly being TRBD1 (6 bases). Germline V gene data show CDR1 as SGHNT and CDR2 as YYREEE (reference sequence). The CDR3 is 14 residues long. The germline V and J ends were trimmed by 5 bases and 4 bases, with 15 bases remaining between them. CDR3 nucleotides: TGTGCCAGCAGACAGCAAAGACAGGCCTATGGCTACACCTTC. Its translation: CASRQQRQAYGYTF.

In this sample, this clonotype turned up many times. This beta chain represents an off-target read in a library built for alpha chains; its size is of limited meaning. The chain joins TRBV7-8 to TRBJ1-5; 11 nucleotides agree with TRBD1. Germline V gene lookup returns CDR1 SGHVS and CDR2 FQNEAQ. Trimming removed 5 bases from V and 6 bases from J; junction bases left unmatched: 9. The CDR3 covers 16 residues. The CDR3 sequence is CASSRDGTGGLQPQHF. In DNA, the CDR3 is TGTGCCAGCAGCCGGGACGGGACAGGGGGGCTTCAGCCCCAGCATTTT.